This entry concerns a single T cell receptor beta chain. Its antigen is currently unknown. PCR used 60 Vbeta primers and 13 Jbeta primers. The protocol was immunoSEQ multiplex PCR, while the TCRdb copy is restricted to in-frame clones and leaves out a portion. This sample carries approximately 84,000 clones, 78% of them seen once, and the ten largest clones take approximately 2.7%. The data originate from a study of cytomegalovirus exposure and HLA in healthy donors. Notes on the study in general: Upon later analysis, TCR association rates were observed to vary by HLA locus, being highest for DRB1 and lowest for HLA-C. TRBV6-2, TRBV6-3 and other indistinguishable V segments were excluded. Confirmation was obtained in vitro that a few CMV-associated chains are specific for CMV antigens. Several of the most significant clusters appeared, in a later analysis, to be linked to common viral pathogens.

The length of the CDR3 is 14 residues. The V end was cut by 6 bases, the J end by 8 bases, with 19 bases between. Germline CDR1 and CDR2: LNHDA and SQIVND (reference sequence). The sequenced sample was PBMCs. The chain links TRBV19 to TRBJ1-2; D is ambiguous. This clonotype originated in a male donor in good health and CMV-seropositive. Here the CDR3 reads CASSSGSQVLGYTF. The CDR3 DNA follows: TGTGCCAGTAGCTCTGGGTCCCAGGTTTTGGGCTACACCTTC. Based on the CDR3 plus reference TRBV19 and TRBJ1-2, the full variable domain is DGGITQSPKYLFRKEGQNVTLSCEQNLNHDAMYWYRQDPGQGLRLIYYSQIVNDFQKGDIAEGYSVSREKKESFPLTVTSAQKNPTAFYLCASSSGSQVLGYTFGSGTRLTVV.